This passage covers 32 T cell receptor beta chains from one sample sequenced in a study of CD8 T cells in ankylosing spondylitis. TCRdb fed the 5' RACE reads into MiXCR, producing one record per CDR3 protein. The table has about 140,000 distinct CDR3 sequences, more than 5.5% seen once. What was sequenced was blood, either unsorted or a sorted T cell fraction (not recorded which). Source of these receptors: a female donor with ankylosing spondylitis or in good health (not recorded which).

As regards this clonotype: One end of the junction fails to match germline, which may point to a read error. CDR3 in amino acids: CASGLLGNEQFF. DNA of the CDR3: TGTGCCAGCGGCTTATTAGGGAATGAGCAGTTCTTC. The chain couples TRBV7-3 to TRBJ2-1; D is unresolved. The CDR3 is 12 amino acids. Germline V gene data show CDR1 as SGHTA and CDR2 as FQGTGA.

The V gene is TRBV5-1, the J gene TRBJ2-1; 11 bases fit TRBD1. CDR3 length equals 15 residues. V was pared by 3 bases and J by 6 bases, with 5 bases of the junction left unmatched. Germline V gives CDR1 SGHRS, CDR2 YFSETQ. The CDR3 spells CASSSSGTGGNEQFF. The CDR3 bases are TGCGCCAGCAGCTCCTCCGGGACAGGGGGCAATGAGCAGTTCTTC.

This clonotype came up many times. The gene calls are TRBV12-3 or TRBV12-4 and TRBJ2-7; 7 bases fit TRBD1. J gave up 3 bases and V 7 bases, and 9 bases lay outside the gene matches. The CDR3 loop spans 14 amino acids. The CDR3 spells CASTPGTAYYEQYF. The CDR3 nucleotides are TGTGCCAGCACCCCAGGGACAGCTTACTACGAGCAGTACTTC.

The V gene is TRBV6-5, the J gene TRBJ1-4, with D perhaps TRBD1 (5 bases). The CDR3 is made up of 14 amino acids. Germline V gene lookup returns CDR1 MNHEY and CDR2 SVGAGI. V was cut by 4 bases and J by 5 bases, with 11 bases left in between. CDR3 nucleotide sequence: TGTGCCAGCAGTTCCGGGACTGTGAATGAAAAACTGTTTTTT. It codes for CASSSGTVNEKLFF.

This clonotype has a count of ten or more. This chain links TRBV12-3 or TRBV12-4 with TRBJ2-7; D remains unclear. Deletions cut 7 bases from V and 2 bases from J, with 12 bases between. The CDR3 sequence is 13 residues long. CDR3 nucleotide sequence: TGTGCCAGCACCTCCCGGGTAACCTACGAGCAGTACTTC. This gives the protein CASTSRVTYEQYF.

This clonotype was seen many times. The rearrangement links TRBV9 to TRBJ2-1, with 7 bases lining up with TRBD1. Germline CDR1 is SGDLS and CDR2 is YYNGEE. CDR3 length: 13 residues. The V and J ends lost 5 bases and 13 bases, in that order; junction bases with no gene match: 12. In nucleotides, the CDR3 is TGTGCCAGCAGTAAGAGAGTCGGGACAGTTCAGTTCTTC. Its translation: CASSKRVGTVQFF.

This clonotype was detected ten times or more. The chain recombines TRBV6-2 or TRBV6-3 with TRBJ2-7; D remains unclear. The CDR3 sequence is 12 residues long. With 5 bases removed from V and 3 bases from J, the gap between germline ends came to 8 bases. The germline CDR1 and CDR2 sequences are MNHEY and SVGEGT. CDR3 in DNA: TGTGCCAGCAGTACCACCCTCTACGAGCAGTACTTC. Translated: CASSTTLYEQYF.

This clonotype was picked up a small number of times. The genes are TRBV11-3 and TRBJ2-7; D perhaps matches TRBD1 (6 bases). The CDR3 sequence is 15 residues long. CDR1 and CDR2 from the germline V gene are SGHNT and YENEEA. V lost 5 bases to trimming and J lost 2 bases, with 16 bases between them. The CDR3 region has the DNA TGTGCCAGCAGCCTATCGACAGGACCCACCTACGAGCAGTACTTC. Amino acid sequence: CASSLSTGPTYEQYF. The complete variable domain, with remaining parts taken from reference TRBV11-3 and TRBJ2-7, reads EAGVVQSPRYKIIEKKQPVAFWCNPISGHNTLYWYLQNLGQGPELLIRYENEEAVDDSQLPKDRFSAERLKGVDSTLKIQPAELGDSAVYLCASSLSTGPTYEQYFGPGTRLTVT.

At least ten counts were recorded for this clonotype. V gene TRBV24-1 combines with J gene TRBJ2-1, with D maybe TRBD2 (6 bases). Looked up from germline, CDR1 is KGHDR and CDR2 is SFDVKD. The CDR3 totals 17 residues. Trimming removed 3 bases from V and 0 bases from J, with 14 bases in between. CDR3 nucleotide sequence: TGTGCCACCAGTGATGCTGTTGCGGGGAGCTCCTACAATGAGCAGTTCTTC. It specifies CATSDAVAGSSYNEQFF.

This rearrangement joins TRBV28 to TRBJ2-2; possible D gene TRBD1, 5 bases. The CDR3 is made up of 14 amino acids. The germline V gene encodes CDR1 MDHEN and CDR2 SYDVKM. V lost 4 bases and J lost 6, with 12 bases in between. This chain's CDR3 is CASSSTGVPGELFF. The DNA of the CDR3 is TGTGCCAGCAGTTCAACAGGCGTGCCCGGGGAGCTGTTTTTT.

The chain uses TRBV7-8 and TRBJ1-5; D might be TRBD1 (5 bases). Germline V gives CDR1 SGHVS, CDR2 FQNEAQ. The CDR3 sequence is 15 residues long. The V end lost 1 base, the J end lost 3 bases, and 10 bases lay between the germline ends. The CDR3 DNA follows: TGTGCCAGCAGCTTAGGAAGACAGACCAATCAGCCCCAGCATTTT. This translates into CASSLGRQTNQPQHF.

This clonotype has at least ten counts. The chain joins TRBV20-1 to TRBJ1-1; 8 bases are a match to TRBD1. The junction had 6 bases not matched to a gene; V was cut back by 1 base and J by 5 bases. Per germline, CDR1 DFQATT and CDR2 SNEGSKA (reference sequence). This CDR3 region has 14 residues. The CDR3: CSARGGTGGTEAFF. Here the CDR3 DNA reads TGCAGTGCTAGAGGGGGAACAGGGGGAACTGAAGCTTTCTTT.

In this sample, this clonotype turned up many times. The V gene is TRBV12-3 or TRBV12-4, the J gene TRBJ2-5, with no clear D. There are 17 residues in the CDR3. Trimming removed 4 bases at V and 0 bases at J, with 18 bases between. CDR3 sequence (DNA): TGTGCCAGCAGTTCCGTTCTGGGCTCGTTGAACCAAGAGACCCAGTACTTC. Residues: CASSSVLGSLNQETQYF.

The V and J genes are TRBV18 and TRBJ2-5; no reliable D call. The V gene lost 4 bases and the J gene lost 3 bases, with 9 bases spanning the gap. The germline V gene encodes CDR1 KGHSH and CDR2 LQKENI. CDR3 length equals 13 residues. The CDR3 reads CASSLSTEETQYF. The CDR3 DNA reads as TGTGCCAGCTCACTTAGTACAGAAGAGACCCAGTACTTC.

CDR3 sequence: CASTGPEGLSGWEYF. Written as DNA, the CDR3 is TGTGCCAGCACCGGCCCGGAGGGACTAAGCGGTTGGGAGTATTTT. J is TRBJ2-3 and V is TRBV2; 7 bases match TRBD2. The germline V gene encodes CDR1 SNHLY and CDR2 FYNNEI. The CDR3 consists of 15 residues. V dropped 7 bases and J dropped 13; count of bases not matched to a gene: 20.

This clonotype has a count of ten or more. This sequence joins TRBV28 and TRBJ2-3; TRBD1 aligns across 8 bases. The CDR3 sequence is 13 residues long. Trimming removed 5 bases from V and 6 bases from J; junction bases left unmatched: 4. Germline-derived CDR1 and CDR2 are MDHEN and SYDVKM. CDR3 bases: TGTGCCAGCAGTCCCCGACAGGGGGATACGCAGTATTTT. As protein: CASSPRQGDTQYF. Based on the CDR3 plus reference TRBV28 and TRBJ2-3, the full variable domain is DVKVTQSSRYLVKRTGEKVFLECVQDMDHENMFWYRQDPGLGLRLIYFSYDVKMKEKGDIPEGYSVSREKKERFSLILESASTNQTSMYLCASSPRQGDTQYFGPGTRLTVL.

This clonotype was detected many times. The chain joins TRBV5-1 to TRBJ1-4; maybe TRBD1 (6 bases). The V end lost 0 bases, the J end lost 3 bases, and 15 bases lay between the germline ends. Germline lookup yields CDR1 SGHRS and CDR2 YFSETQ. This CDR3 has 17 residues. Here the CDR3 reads CASSLEPAGAANEKLFF. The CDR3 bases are TGCGCCAGCAGCTTGGAGCCCGCGGGGGCTGCTAATGAAAAACTGTTTTTT.

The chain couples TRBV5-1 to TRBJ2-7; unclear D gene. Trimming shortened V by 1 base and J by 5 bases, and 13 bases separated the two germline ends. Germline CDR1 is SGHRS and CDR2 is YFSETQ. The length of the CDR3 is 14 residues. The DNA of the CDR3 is TGCGCCAGCAGCTTGTCCAGGCAAGTTAACGAGCAGTACTTC. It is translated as CASSLSRQVNEQYF.

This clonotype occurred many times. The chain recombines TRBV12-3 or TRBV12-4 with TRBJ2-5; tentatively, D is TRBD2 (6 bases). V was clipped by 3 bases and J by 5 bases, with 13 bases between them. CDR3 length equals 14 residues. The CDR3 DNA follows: TGTGCCAGCAGTTTTAGCGGTAGTTTGGAGACCCAGTACTTC. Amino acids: CASSFSGSLETQYF.

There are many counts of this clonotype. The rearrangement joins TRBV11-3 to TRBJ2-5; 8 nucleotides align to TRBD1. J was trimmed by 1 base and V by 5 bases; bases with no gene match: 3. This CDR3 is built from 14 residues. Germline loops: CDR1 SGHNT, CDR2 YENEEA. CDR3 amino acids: CASSADRVQETQYF. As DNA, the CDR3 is TGTGCCAGCAGCGCGGACAGGGTCCAAGAGACCCAGTACTTC. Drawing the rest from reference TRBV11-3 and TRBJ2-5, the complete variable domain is EAGVVQSPRYKIIEKKQPVAFWCNPISGHNTLYWYLQNLGQGPELLIRYENEEAVDDSQLPKDRFSAERLKGVDSTLKIQPAELGDSAVYLCASSADRVQETQYFGPGTRLLVL.

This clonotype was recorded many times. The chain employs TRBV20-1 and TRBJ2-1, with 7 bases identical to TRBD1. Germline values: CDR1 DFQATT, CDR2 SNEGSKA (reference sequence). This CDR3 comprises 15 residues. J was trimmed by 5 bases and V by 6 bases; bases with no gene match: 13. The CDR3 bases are TGCAGTGCCTTACCCGGGGACAGCCTAAACAATGAGCAGTTCTTC. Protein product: CSALPGDSLNNEQFF.

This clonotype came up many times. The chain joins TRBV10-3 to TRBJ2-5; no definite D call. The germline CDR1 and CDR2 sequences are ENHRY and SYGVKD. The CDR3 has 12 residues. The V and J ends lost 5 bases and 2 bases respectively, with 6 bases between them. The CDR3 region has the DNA TGTGCCATCAGTCCAGAACAAGAGACCCAGTACTTC. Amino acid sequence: CAISPEQETQYF.

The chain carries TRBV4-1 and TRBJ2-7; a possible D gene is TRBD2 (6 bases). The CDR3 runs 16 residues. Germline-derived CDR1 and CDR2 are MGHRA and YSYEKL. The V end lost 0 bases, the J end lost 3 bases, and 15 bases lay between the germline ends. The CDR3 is CASSQDRQEGNYEQYF. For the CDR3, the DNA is TGCGCCAGCAGCCAAGACAGGCAGGAGGGGAACTACGAGCAGTACTTC.

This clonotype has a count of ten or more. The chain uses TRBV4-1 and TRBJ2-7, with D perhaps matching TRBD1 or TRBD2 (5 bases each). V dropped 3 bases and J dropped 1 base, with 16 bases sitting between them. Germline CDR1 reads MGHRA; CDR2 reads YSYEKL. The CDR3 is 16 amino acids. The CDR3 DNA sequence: TGCGCCAGCAGCCAGGGACGGGGTGCCAGATCCTACGAGCAGTACTTC. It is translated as CASSQGRGARSYEQYF.

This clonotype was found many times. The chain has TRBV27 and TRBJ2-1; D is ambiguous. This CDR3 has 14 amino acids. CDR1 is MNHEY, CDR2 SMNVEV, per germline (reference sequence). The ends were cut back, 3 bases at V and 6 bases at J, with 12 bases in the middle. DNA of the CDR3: TGTGCCAGCAGTTTTGTCCCTTTTACCAATGAGCAGTTCTTC. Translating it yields CASSFVPFTNEQFF.

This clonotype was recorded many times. CDR3 coding DNA: TGTGCCAGCAGCCGGCTAGCTCAGGGCTACGAGCAGTACTTC. Translated: CASSRLAQGYEQYF. The chain combines TRBV7-2 with TRBJ2-7; TRBD1 or TRBD2 may be the D gene (5 bases each). CDR1 is SGHTA, CDR2 FQGNSA, per germline. Trimming removed 5 bases from V and 3 bases from J, with 14 bases in between. This CDR3 comprises 14 residues.

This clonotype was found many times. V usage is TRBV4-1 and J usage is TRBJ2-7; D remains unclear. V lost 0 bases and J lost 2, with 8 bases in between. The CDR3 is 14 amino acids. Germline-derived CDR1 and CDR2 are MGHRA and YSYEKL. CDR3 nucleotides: TGCGCCAGCAGCCAAGAGCCACGAACCTACGAGCAGTACTTC. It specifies CASSQEPRTYEQYF.

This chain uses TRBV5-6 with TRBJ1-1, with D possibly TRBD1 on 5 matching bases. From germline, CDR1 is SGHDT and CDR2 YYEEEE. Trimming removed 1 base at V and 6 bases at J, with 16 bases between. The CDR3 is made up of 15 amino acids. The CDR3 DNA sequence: TGTGCCAGCAGCTTGAATGGCTTGGTGGGGCCTGAAGCTTTCTTT. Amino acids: CASSLNGLVGPEAFF.

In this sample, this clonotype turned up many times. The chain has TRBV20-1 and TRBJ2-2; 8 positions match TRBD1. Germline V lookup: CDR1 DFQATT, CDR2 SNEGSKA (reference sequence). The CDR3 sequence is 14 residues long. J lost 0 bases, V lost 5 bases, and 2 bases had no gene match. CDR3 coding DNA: TGCAGTGCTTTGACAGGGGCGAACACCGGGGAGCTGTTTTTT. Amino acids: CSALTGANTGELFF.

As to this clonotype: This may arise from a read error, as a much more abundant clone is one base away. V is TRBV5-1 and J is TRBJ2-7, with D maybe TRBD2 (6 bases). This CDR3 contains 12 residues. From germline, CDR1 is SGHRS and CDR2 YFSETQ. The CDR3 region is CASILMGGEQYF. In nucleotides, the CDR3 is TGCGCCAGCATCTTGATGGGAGGCGAGCAGTACTTC.

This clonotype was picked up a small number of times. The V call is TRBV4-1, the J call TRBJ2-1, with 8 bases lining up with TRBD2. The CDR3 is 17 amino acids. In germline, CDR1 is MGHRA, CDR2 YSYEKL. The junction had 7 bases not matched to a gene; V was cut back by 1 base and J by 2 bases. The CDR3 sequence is CASSQGGGGPPYNEQFF. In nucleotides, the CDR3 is TGCGCCAGCAGCCAAGGTGGCGGGGGGCCCCCCTACAATGAGCAGTTCTTC.

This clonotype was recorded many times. The CDR3 nucleotides are TGCGCCAGCAGCCAAGACAGGGGCGACTATGGCTACACCTTC. It encodes CASSQDRGDYGYTF. The genes are TRBV5-1 and TRBJ1-2; 8 bases agree with TRBD1. Germline CDR1 reads SGHRS; CDR2 reads YFSETQ. Unmatched junction bases numbered 5, after V lost 4 bases and J lost 3 bases. CDR3 length: 14 amino acids.